Listed below are T cell receptor beta chains from one sample, sequenced in a study of blood T cell repertoires in COVID-19. Generated by immunoSEQ multiplex PCR, the TCRdb table keeps only in-frame clones and is missing some. Among 260,000 or so clones listed, around 80% were seen once. Sequenced sample: peripheral blood. The receptors were gathered from an elderly man with acute or convalescent COVID-19. The CDR3 runs from the conserved cysteine through the conserved F or W. A D gene is named only where the DNA matches it firmly. Expanded clones get a size class; other rows say once, few or many, or leave the size out.

d_gene	abundance	v_gene	j_gene	CDR3aa	CDR3nt
.	.	TRBV5-1	TRBJ2-1	CASSSQGRNNEQFF	TGCGCCAGCAGCTCTCAGGGAAGGAACAATGAGCAGTTCTTC
.	.	TRBV28	TRBJ2-7	CASSLTFYEQYF	TGTGCCAGCAGTTTGACATTCTACGAGCAGTACTTC
TRBD2	.	TRBV11-2	TRBJ2-7	CASSGSGGIYEQYF	TGTGCCAGCAGCGGTAGCGGGGGGATCTACGAGCAGTACTTC
.	.	TRBV5-1	TRBJ2-1	CASSLGPGQLYNEQFF	TGCGCCAGCAGCTTGGGGCCCGGACAGCTTTACAATGAGCAGTTCTTC
.	.	TRBV4-1	TRBJ2-1	CASSQVTPLANEQFF	TGCGCCAGCAGCCAAGTCACGCCTCTAGCAAATGAGCAGTTCTTC
.	once	TRBV27	TRBJ1-2	CASSLSPGTAAYGYTF	TGTGCCAGCAGTCTCTCTCCTGGGACTGCTGCCTATGGCTACACCTTC
.	.	TRBV6-5	TRBJ2-1	CASNYNEQFF	TGTGCCAGTAACTACAATGAGCAGTTCTTC
TRBD2	.	TRBV5-1	TRBJ2-5	CASSSGLAGAKGETQYF	TGCGCCAGCAGCTCGGGACTAGCGGGGGCCAAGGGAGAGACCCAGTACTTC
TRBD2	.	TRBV7-2	TRBJ2-7	CASSRGLAAYEQYF	TGTGCCAGCAGCCGGGGACTAGCGGCCTACGAGCAGTACTTC
TRBD1	.	TRBV2	TRBJ1-1	CASSATGGGYTEAFF	TGTGCCAGCAGTGCGACAGGGGGAGGGTACACTGAAGCTTTCTTT
.	.	TRBV20-1	TRBJ2-7	CSASIASREAMGQYF	TGCAGTGCTAGTATAGCTTCCAGGGAAGCGATGGGGCAGTACTTC
.	.	TRBV5-1	TRBJ2-1	CASSRGTPYNEQFF	TGCGCCAGCAGCCGAGGAACACCCTACAATGAGCAGTTCTTC
TRBD1	.	TRBV12-3/TRBV12-4	TRBJ1-5	CASSGGGQPQHF	TGTGCCAGCTCAGGGGGAGGTCAGCCCCAGCATTTT
TRBD1	.	TRBV4-2	TRBJ2-5	CASSQTLGTVEETQYF	TGTGCCAGCAGCCAGACCCTCGGGACAGTCGAAGAGACCCAGTACTTC
.	.	TRBV28	TRBJ2-7	CASTDGATPSYEQYF	TGTGCCAGCACCGATGGGGCCACCCCCTCCTACGAGCAGTACTTC
TRBD1	.	TRBV18	TRBJ2-1	CASSPGQGLNEQFF	TGTGCCAGCTCACCGGGACAGGGCCTCAATGAGCAGTTCTTC
.	.	TRBV28	TRBJ2-7	CASSLVRAREQYF	TGTGCCAGCAGTTTAGTCAGGGCGCGGGAGCAGTACTTC
TRBD2	.	TRBV28	TRBJ2-7	CASSFWRGVPEQYF	TGTGCCAGCAGTTTTTGGCGGGGGGTCCCCGAGCAGTACTTC
.	.	TRBV28	TRBJ1-4	CASHGALTNEKLFF	TGTGCCAGCCATGGGGCGTTAACTAATGAAAAACTGTTTTTT
.	.	TRBV3-1/TRBV3-2	TRBJ1-1	CASSLSYGGPNTEAFF	TGTGCCAGCAGCCTCTCTTATGGAGGCCCGAACACTGAAGCTTTCTTT
.	.	TRBV28	TRBJ2-3	CASQTGVGDTQYF	TGTGCCAGTCAAACAGGTGTCGGAGATACGCAGTATTTT
TRBD1	.	TRBV4-1	TRBJ1-5	CASSAGQAYNQPQHF	TGCGCCAGCAGCGCGGGACAGGCCTACAATCAGCCCCAGCATTTT
.	.	TRBV12-1	TRBJ2-1	CASSAKLAGCYNEQFF	TGTGCCAGCAGCGCAAAACTAGCGGGATGCTACAATGAGCAGTTCTTC
TRBD2	.	TRBV19	TRBJ2-5	CASTPGSGGLAQYF	TGTGCCAGTACCCCGGGGAGCGGGGGCTTGGCCCAGTACTTC
TRBD2	few	TRBV7-9	TRBJ2-3	CASSSAGFREDTQYF	TGTGCCAGCAGCTCAGCGGGGTTCCGGGAAGATACGCAGTATTTT
.	.	TRBV7-9	TRBJ2-7	CASSGGASEQYF	TGTGCCAGCAGCGGAGGTGCTAGCGAGCAGTACTTC
.	.	TRBV2	TRBJ1-5	CASTSRSSDQPQHF	TGTGCCAGCACTTCTAGGTCGTCGGATCAGCCCCAGCATTTT
.	.	TRBV27	TRBJ1-2	CASSFKGANYGYTF	TGTGCCAGCAGTTTTAAGGGAGCTAACTATGGCTACACCTTC
.	.	TRBV28	TRBJ2-2	CASSFPGTGELFF	TGTGCCAGCAGTTTTCCCGGTACCGGGGAGCTGTTTTTT
TRBD1	.	TRBV19	TRBJ2-7	CASSISGTAGSPGGQYF	TGTGCCAGTAGTATCTCGGGGACAGCCGGGTCACCAGGAGGGCAGTACTTC
.	.	TRBV18	TRBJ1-2	CASFRQDSTFYGYTF	TGTGCCAGCTTTAGACAGGACTCGACTTTCTATGGCTACACCTTC
.	few	TRBV5-1	TRBJ1-3	CASSLEGLSSGNTIYF	TGCGCCAGCAGCCTGGAGGGACTTAGCTCTGGAAACACCATATATTTT
TRBD1	.	TRBV29-1	TRBJ2-7	CSVEEGQGDEQYF	TGCAGCGTCGAGGAGGGACAGGGGGACGAGCAGTACTTC
.	.	TRBV5-6	TRBJ1-3	CASSPFAGNTIYF	TGTGCCAGCAGCCCATTTGCTGGAAACACCATATATTTT
.	.	TRBV24-1	TRBJ2-4	CATSESKPGAKNIQYF	TGTGCCACCAGTGAGAGTAAACCCGGGGCCAAAAACATTCAGTACTTC
TRBD1	.	TRBV18	TRBJ2-7	CASSRWDSLPYEQYF	TGTGCCAGCTCACGCTGGGACAGCCTCCCCTACGAGCAGTACTTC
.	.	TRBV28	TRBJ1-3	CASSFSTGNSGNTIYF	TGTGCCAGCAGTTTCTCGACAGGCAACTCTGGAAACACCATATATTTT
TRBD1	.	TRBV6-5	TRBJ2-5	CASKKEDRRETQYF	TGTGCCAGCAAGAAGGAGGACAGGAGGGAGACCCAGTACTTC
TRBD1	.	TRBV7-6	TRBJ2-3	CASSARQGTRTDTQYF	TGTGCCAGCAGCGCTAGACAGGGGACGCGCACAGATACGCAGTATTTT
.	.	TRBV7-2	TRBJ1-1	CASSSSGGLNTEAFF	TGTGCCAGCAGCTCCAGCGGGGGTTTGAACACTGAAGCTTTCTTT